These 30 T cell receptor beta chains came from one sample sequenced in a study of T cell responses to AZD1222 COVID-19 vaccine. Repertoires were generated with immunoSEQ multiplex PCR, while TCRdb's copy carries only in-frame clones and drops some. This table has over 95,000 clones, around nine tenths appearing once. This sample comprised peripheral blood, obtained 28 days after the second AZD1222 dose. These receptors were obtained from an adult who received the AZD1222 COVID-19 vaccine.

V and J are TRBV12-3 or TRBV12-4 and TRBJ1-5, with D possibly TRBD1 on 6 matching bases. V was clipped by 4 bases and J by 5 bases, with 6 bases between them. The CDR3 is 12 residues long. This CDR3 is CASSSGDQPQHF. The CDR3 DNA sequence: TGTGCCAGCAGTTCAGGGGATCAGCCCCAGCATTTT.

The chain is built from TRBV7-8 and TRBJ1-1, with D unresolved. This CDR3 spans 14 amino acids. Germline assignment: CDR1 SGHVS and CDR2 FQNEAQ. Trimming left V 1 base short and J 0 bases short, with 6 bases between. CDR3 loop: CASSLGGMNTEAFF. DNA of the CDR3: TGTGCCAGCAGCTTAGGAGGGATGAACACTGAAGCTTTCTTT.

V and J are TRBV12-3 or TRBV12-4 and TRBJ1-1; TRBD1 aligns across 7 bases. The ends lost 5 bases at V and 5 bases at J; junction bases unmatched: 5. The CDR3 has 13 residues. CDR3 nucleotides: TGTGCCAGCAGTATTCAGGGGGGGACTGAAGCTTTCTTT. Protein product: CASSIQGGTEAFF.

The gene calls are TRBV7-2 and TRBJ2-5, with D possibly being TRBD2 (6 bases). CDR3 length: 14 residues. The V gene lost 1 base and the J gene lost 7 bases, with 13 bases spanning the gap. Germline CDR1 reads SGHTA; CDR2 reads FQGNSA. The CDR3 sequence is CASSLVPDGGTQYF. For the CDR3, the DNA is TGTGCCAGCAGCTTAGTCCCTGACGGGGGGACCCAGTACTTC.

CDR3 region: CASSLNPGLETQYF. The CDR3 coding sequence is TGTGCCAGCAGCTTAAATCCGGGGCTAGAGACCCAGTACTTC. The chain uses TRBV7-3 and TRBJ2-5, with D perhaps being TRBD1 or TRBD2 (5 bases each). CDR3 length equals 14 residues. V gave up 1 base and J gave up 4 bases, with 10 bases separating them. From germline, CDR1 is SGHTA and CDR2 FQGTGA. Drawing the rest from reference TRBV7-3 and TRBJ2-5, the complete variable domain is GAGVSQTPSNKVTEKGKYVELRCDPISGHTALYWYRQSLGQGPEFLIYFQGTGAADDSGLPNDRFFAVRPEGSVSTLKIQRTERGDSAVYLCASSLNPGLETQYFGPGTRLLVL.

The J gene is TRBJ1-3, the V gene TRBV16; no clear D gene. The CDR3 has 15 amino acids. Germline V gene lookup returns CDR1 KGHSY and CDR2 FQNENV. V dropped 1 base and J dropped 0 bases, with 7 bases sitting between them. CDR3 loop: CASSQWADSGNTIYF. CDR3 in DNA: TGTGCCAGCAGCCAATGGGCAGACTCTGGAAACACCATATATTTT.

The V and J genes are TRBV5-4 and TRBJ2-1, with TRBD2 matching 14 bases. J gave up 1 base and V 3 bases, and 3 bases lay outside the gene matches. CDR3 length equals 17 residues. The germline gives CDR1 SGHNT, CDR2 YYREEE (reference sequence). This CDR3 reads CASSSRTSGRSYNEQFF. Written as DNA, the CDR3 is TGTGCCAGCAGCTCCCGGACTAGCGGGAGGTCCTACAATGAGCAGTTCTTC.

This chain joins TRBV7-9 and TRBJ2-5; D not resolved. The germline V and J ends were trimmed by 2 bases and 2 bases, with 9 bases remaining between them. Germline V gene data show CDR1 as SEHNR and CDR2 as FQNEAQ (reference sequence). The CDR3 runs to 14 residues. The CDR3 coding sequence is TGTGCCAGCAGCTTAACAGACGGACAAGAGACCCAGTACTTC. Residues: CASSLTDGQETQYF.

The chain combines TRBV30 with TRBJ2-1; TRBD2 might be the D (6 bases). The CDR3 consists of 16 residues. CDR1 is GTSNPN and CDR2 is SVGIG in the germline V gene (reference sequence). Trimming took off 1 base at V and 6 bases at J, with 19 bases between the two ends. CDR3 sequence reads: CAWSEKLLTRGNEQFF. The CDR3 DNA reads as TGTGCCTGGAGTGAGAAGTTGCTGACTAGAGGCAATGAGCAGTTCTTC. Together with reference TRBV30 and TRBJ2-1, the CDR3 gives the full variable domain: SQTIHQWPATLVQPVGSPLSLECTVEGTSNPNLYWYRQAAGRGLQLLFYSVGIGQISSEVPQNLSASRPQDRQFILSSKKLLLSDSGFYLCAWSEKLLTRGNEQFFGPGTRLTVL.

The count of this clone is one. The J gene is TRBJ1-2, the V gene TRBV21-1; the table's D call of TRBD1 was not tested on the DNA. TRBV21-1 is a pseudogene locus. The CDR3 is 14 residues long. The CDR3 region is CASSTATGEGGYTF. In nucleotides, the CDR3 is TGTGCCAGCAGCACGGCGACAGGGGAGGGTGGCTACACCTTC.

This chain joins TRBV3-1 (or the pseudogene TRBV3-2) and TRBJ2-2, with a tentative D call TRBD2 (6 bases). Germline assignment: CDR1 LGHDT and CDR2 YNNKEL (reference sequence). Trimming removed 3 bases at V and 4 bases at J, with 12 bases between. This CDR3 contains 15 residues. CDR3 region: CASSHQATSTGELFF. CDR3 in DNA: TGTGCCAGCAGCCACCAAGCGACTAGCACCGGGGAGCTGTTTTTT.

The V call is TRBV5-1, the J call TRBJ1-1; unclear D gene. In germline, CDR1 is SGHRS, CDR2 YFSETQ. The CDR3 runs to 13 residues. V lost 0 bases and J lost 2, with 5 bases in between. This chain's CDR3 is CASSLDINTEAFF. The CDR3 DNA reads TGCGCCAGCAGCTTGGACATTAACACTGAAGCTTTCTTT.

The chain recombines TRBV24-1 with TRBJ1-5; D not resolved. CDR1 and CDR2 from the germline V gene are KGHDR and SFDVKD. CDR3 length: 14 amino acids. Trimming took 3 bases from V and 4 from J, leaving 9 bases between them. The CDR3 sequence: CATSDATVNQPQHF. The CDR3 DNA reads as TGTGCCACCAGTGATGCGACGGTTAATCAGCCCCAGCATTTT.

The CDR3 region is CASSQAESYNEQFF. CDR3 DNA sequence: TGTGCCAGCAGCCAAGCGGAGTCCTACAATGAGCAGTTCTTC. This rearrangement joins TRBV11-3 to TRBJ2-1; a weak D match, TRBD2 (5 bases). V gave up 5 bases and J gave up 1 base, with 9 bases separating them. CDR1 is SGHNT and CDR2 is YENEEA in the germline V gene. The CDR3 is made up of 14 amino acids.

This clone was picked up one time. The V call is TRBV28, the J call TRBJ2-1; D unresolved. CDR1 is MDHEN and CDR2 is SYDVKM in the germline V gene. This CDR3 is built from 11 residues. Trimming left V 2 bases short and J 15 bases short, with 11 bases between. CDR3 in amino acids: CASSLGNTRFF. DNA for the CDR3: TGTGCCAGCAGTTTAGGTAACACCCGGTTCTTC.

This chain connects TRBV7-9 to TRBJ2-5, with 7 bases fitting TRBD1. The CDR3 consists of 13 residues. CDR1 and CDR2 from the germline V gene are SEHNR and FQNEAQ (reference sequence). Unmatched junction bases numbered 4, after V lost 4 bases and J lost 5 bases. CDR3 sequence: CASSWTGRETQYF. CDR3 DNA: TGTGCCAGCAGCTGGACAGGTCGGGAGACCCAGTACTTC.

A remark on this clone: Other DNA sequences of this sample code for an identical CDR3. V usage is TRBV5-1 and J usage is TRBJ1-5; no clear D. Germline assignment: CDR1 SGHRS and CDR2 YFSETQ. The CDR3 covers 13 residues. V shed 0 bases and J shed 1 base, with 2 bases lying between them. The CDR3 loop is CASSLGSNQPQHF. CDR3 nucleotide sequence: TGCGCCAGCAGCTTGGGCAGCAATCAGCCCCAGCATTTT.

The chain recombines TRBV3-1 (or the pseudogene TRBV3-2) with TRBJ2-5; 8 bases line up with TRBD2. This CDR3 is built from 15 residues. From germline, CDR1 is LGHDT and CDR2 YNNKEL (reference sequence). V trimming: 4 bases; J trimming: 5 bases; junction bases outside the gene matches: 9. The CDR3 here is CASSPPRGGRETQYF. The CDR3 DNA follows: TGTGCCAGCAGCCCTCCTCGGGGGGGTAGGGAGACCCAGTACTTC.

There are a few counts of this clone. The V call is TRBV29-1, the J call TRBJ2-1; 9 positions agree with TRBD2. Trimming at V came to 3 bases and at J to 9 bases, leaving 9 bases not matched to a gene. Germline CDR1 reads SQVTM; CDR2 reads ANQGSEA. CDR3 length: 14 residues. The CDR3 nucleotides are TGCAGCGTTGATTCAGGACTAGCGATACCTGAGCAGTTCTTC. Translated, it gives CSVDSGLAIPEQFF.

This chain joins TRBV5-1 and TRBJ2-3; TRBD2 aligns across 10 bases. The V segment lost 4 bases and the J segment 0 bases; nucleotides outside the gene matches: 5. Germline CDR1 and CDR2: SGHRS and YFSETQ. The CDR3 extends over 16 amino acids. CDR3 in DNA: TGCGCCAGCAGCCACGGACTAGCGGACAGCACAGATACGCAGTATTTT. The encoded protein is CASSHGLADSTDTQYF.

The rearrangement joins TRBV7-9 to TRBJ1-2, with D uncertain. This CDR3 has 14 amino acids. The germline V gene encodes CDR1 SEHNR and CDR2 FQNEAQ (reference sequence). Trimming took 5 bases from V and 4 from J, leaving 14 bases between them. Here the CDR3 reads CASSPRFSLYGYTF. CDR3 sequence (DNA): TGTGCCAGCAGCCCTAGGTTCAGCCTCTATGGCTACACCTTC.

This chain joins TRBV11-2 and TRBJ2-1, with 8 bases matching TRBD2. V lost 2 bases to trimming and J lost 7 bases; unmatched junction nucleotides: 7. This CDR3 is built from 15 residues. Germline CDR1 SGHAT, CDR2 FQNNGV. Written as DNA, the CDR3 is TGTGCCAGCAGCTTAATAGCGGGAATCGAAAATGAGCAGTTCTTC. It is translated as CASSLIAGIENEQFF.

V is TRBV29-1 and J is TRBJ1-1, with D uncertain. V was cut by 0 bases and J by 8 bases, with 13 bases left in between. Per the germline V gene, CDR1 is SQVTM and CDR2 is ANQGSEA. CDR3 length: 13 residues. DNA for the CDR3: TGCAGCGTTGAAGATCAAAGGGCCAGGGAAGCTTTCTTT. This sequence encodes CSVEDQRAREAFF.

This chain joins TRBV6-5 and TRBJ2-6; D uncertain. The germline V and J ends were trimmed by 9 bases and 0 bases, with 12 bases remaining between them. CDR1 MNHEY and CDR2 SVGAGI come from the germline V gene. CDR3 size: 15 residues. This chain's CDR3 is CASGWLSSGANVLTF. CDR3 nucleotides: TGTGCCAGTGGTTGGCTGAGCTCTGGGGCCAACGTCCTGACTTTC.

The chain links TRBV12-2 to TRBJ2-7; TRBD2, the table's D call, lacks a check against the DNA. TRBV12-2 is assigned pseudogene status. CDR3 length: 16 residues. As DNA, the CDR3 is TGTGCAAGTCGCTTGGTTCTAGGACTAGGAGTATACGAGCAGTACTTC. Amino acid sequence: CASRLVLGLGVYEQYF.

The gene calls are TRBV5-1 and TRBJ2-5, with TRBD2 identical over 15 bases. The trim removed 3 bases at V and 4 bases at J, leaving 7 bases unmatched. This CDR3 contains 17 residues. Germline V lookup: CDR1 SGHRS, CDR2 YFSETQ. CDR3 sequence (DNA): TGCGCCAGCAGCTCAGGACTAGCGGGAGGGCAGGGAGAGACCCAGTACTTC. Its protein product is CASSSGLAGGQGETQYF.

The genes are TRBV28 and TRBJ1-6, with D perhaps matching TRBD1 (6 bases). Germline CDR1 MDHEN, CDR2 SYDVKM. The CDR3 extends over 15 amino acids. The V gene lost 6 bases and the J gene lost 7 bases, with 16 bases spanning the gap. The DNA of the CDR3 is TGTGCCAGCAGACTCTCCCAGGGGCTCAATTCACCCCTCCACTTT. Its protein is CASRLSQGLNSPLHF.

Remarks on this clone: Compared with germline, one end of the junction differs, possibly owing to a read error. The genes are TRBV12-3 or TRBV12-4 and TRBJ2-7, with 8 bases identical to TRBD2. The CDR3 covers 12 residues. This CDR3 reads CASSLAPGGPHF. CDR3 in DNA: TGTGCCAGCAGTTTAGCGCCGGGGGGGCCCCACTTC.

This chain joins TRBV2 and TRBJ2-2; no clear D. V shed 5 bases and J shed 3 bases, with 13 bases lying between them. Germline V CDR1 and CDR2: SNHLY, FYNNEI. The CDR3 consists of 15 residues. CDR3 protein: CASSPLGGDTGELFF. The CDR3 DNA is TGTGCCAGCAGTCCCCTAGGCGGAGACACCGGGGAGCTGTTTTTT.

The chain is built from TRBV6-2 or TRBV6-3 and TRBJ1-6, with 7 positions matching TRBD1. The germline V gene has CDR1 MNHEY and CDR2 SVGEGT. The V and J ends lost 4 bases and 7 bases, in that order; junction bases with no gene match: 4. The CDR3 has 14 residues. For the CDR3, the DNA is TGTGCCAGCAGTTCCGGACAGGTGAATTCACCCCTCCACTTT. The encoded protein is CASSSGQVNSPLHF.